This TCR beta chain comes out of a study of blood T cells in healthy people across ages. A second roughly 6 to 11 cycle PCR used barcoded and J-beta primers. A single record per CDR3 protein comes from TCRdb applying MiXCR to the 5' RACE reads. The sample lists about 1 million distinct CDR3 sequences, under 30% occurring once. CDR1 is KGHDR, CDR2 SFDVKD, per germline. Deletions cut 2 bases from V and 6 bases from J, with 21 bases between. This CDR3 has 18 amino acids. In addition, the sample was reused for a study of T cells of mothers and their children.

This receptor was obtained from a girl aged 2 to 10 in good health. The chain combines TRBV24-1 with TRBJ2-2; D assignment may be TRBD1 or TRBD2 (6 bases each). Sequencing was carried out using blood. Written as DNA, the CDR3 is TGTGCCACCAGTGATTACGGGGGCGGCGGGACCGGGGCCGGGGAGCTGTTTTTT. Translated, it gives CATSDYGGGGTGAGELFF.